Shown below are 20 T cell receptor beta chains from a single sample sequenced in a study of cytotoxic CD8 clonotypes in ibrutinib-treated CLL. Libraries were prepared by immunoSEQ multiplex PCR; TCRdb keeps only in-frame clonotypes and omits some of them. The sample includes under 150,000 clones, around 84% of them seen just once. The input for sequencing was PBMCs, taken after 36 months of ibrutinib treatment. The receptors here all came from a human donor with chronic lymphocytic leukemia.

V usage is TRBV27 and J usage is TRBJ1-1; D perhaps matches TRBD1 (5 bases). The CDR3 has 14 residues. Trimming shortened V by 5 bases and J by 6 bases, and 16 bases separated the two germline ends. In germline, CDR1 is MNHEY, CDR2 SMNVEV (reference sequence). This CDR3 reads CASSPQGWLAEAFF. CDR3 coding DNA: TGTGCCAGCAGTCCTCAGGGCTGGCTTGCTGAAGCTTTCTTT.

The genes are TRBV9 and TRBJ2-1; TRBD2 matches at 12 bases. The germline V gene has CDR1 SGDLS and CDR2 YYNGEE. The junction had 3 bases not matched to a gene; V was cut back by 0 bases and J by 8 bases. The CDR3 consists of 15 residues. The CDR3 is CASSVATSGSHEQFF. Here the CDR3 DNA reads TGTGCCAGCAGCGTAGCGACTAGCGGGAGCCATGAGCAGTTCTTC.

V and J are TRBV5-1 and TRBJ1-2; tentative D call: TRBD1 (5 bases). This CDR3 is 14 amino acids long. CDR1 and CDR2 from the germline V gene are SGHRS and YFSETQ. Trimming cost V 0 bases and J 8 bases, with 14 bases left between them. CDR3 bases: TGCGCCAGCAGCTTGGCTGGGACCTCCTTCGGCTACACCTTC. Residues: CASSLAGTSFGYTF.

The V gene is TRBV5-1, the J gene TRBJ1-1; TRBD1 might be the D (6 bases). This CDR3 is built from 16 residues. The germline gives CDR1 SGHRS, CDR2 YFSETQ. V lost 2 bases, J lost 10 bases, and 24 bases lay in between. The CDR3 DNA sequence: TGCGCCAGCAGCTTACAGTTCCGGGACAAAAGGCCCGGAGCTTTCTTT. Its protein product is CASSLQFRDKRPGAFF.

This chain uses TRBV15 with TRBJ1-4, with 7 bases aligning to TRBD1. The CDR3 contains 16 residues. Germline trimming cut 4 bases from V and 5 bases from J; bases unmatched to any gene: 10. Germline V gene data show CDR1 as LNHNV and CDR2 as YYDKDF (reference sequence). CDR3 sequence (DNA): TGTGCCACCAGCACCTTACCGGGACAGCCAAATGAAAAACTGTTTTTT. Protein product: CATSTLPGQPNEKLFF.

This chain connects TRBV27 to TRBJ2-7; no firm D call. Germline V gene lookup returns CDR1 MNHEY and CDR2 SMNVEV (reference sequence). V dropped 6 bases and J dropped 0 bases, with 6 bases sitting between them. There are 12 residues in the CDR3. DNA of the CDR3: TGTGCCAGCAGAGGTCCCTCCTACGAGCAGTACTTC. It translates to CASRGPSYEQYF.

The chain employs TRBV7-9 and TRBJ1-2, with unresolved D. Germline lookup yields CDR1 SEHNR and CDR2 FQNEAQ (reference sequence). The CDR3 contains 14 residues. Trimming pared 4 bases from V and 4 bases from J, leaving 13 bases between. CDR3 loop: CASSSGDSGYGYTF. Here the CDR3 DNA reads TGTGCCAGCAGCTCCGGAGACTCGGGCTATGGCTACACCTTC.

The chain couples TRBV6-5 to TRBJ1-2, with D hard to call. From germline, CDR1 is MNHEY and CDR2 SVGAGI. V lost 8 bases to trimming and J lost 7 bases, with 23 bases between them. The CDR3 is made up of 15 amino acids. CDR3 DNA sequence: TGTGCCAGCCAAAAAGGCCGAGGAAATGGGCTTGGCTACACCTTC. It specifies CASQKGRGNGLGYTF.

The V gene is TRBV18, the J gene TRBJ2-7; no reliable D call. V was trimmed by 1 base and J by 6 bases, leaving 4 bases between them. From germline, CDR1 is KGHSH and CDR2 LQKENI. The CDR3 is 11 residues long. DNA for the CDR3: TGTGCCAGCTCACCACTCCTCGAGCAGTACTTC. Protein sequence: CASSPLLEQYF.

The J gene is TRBJ1-2, the V gene TRBV14; weak D call: TRBD1 (5 bases). The CDR3 covers 15 residues. The V end lost 4 bases, the J end lost 3 bases, and 15 bases lay between the germline ends. From germline, CDR1 is SGHDN and CDR2 FVKESK. The CDR3 bases are TGTGCCAGCAGCCCGAACCCGCGGGGGGACTATGGCTACACCTTC. This codes for CASSPNPRGDYGYTF.

The chain is built from TRBV7-2 and TRBJ2-1; the D gene could be TRBD1 or TRBD2 (6 bases each). The CDR3 covers 15 residues. Trimming took off 2 bases at V and 4 bases at J, with 12 bases between the two ends. The germline gives CDR1 SGHTA, CDR2 FQGNSA. In DNA form, the CDR3 reads TGTGCCAGCAGCTTAATCCGGGGGCCTTACAATGAGCAGTTCTTC. Amino acids: CASSLIRGPYNEQFF.

The J gene is TRBJ1-6, the V gene TRBV11-2; D unclear. Trimming pared 2 bases from V and 8 bases from J, leaving 10 bases between. This CDR3 region has 14 residues. Per germline, CDR1 SGHAT and CDR2 FQNNGV. The CDR3: CASSLRVVDSPLHF. The CDR3 DNA is TGTGCCAGCAGCTTAAGGGTTGTAGATTCACCCCTCCACTTT.

This chain links TRBV7-9 with TRBJ1-2; no clear D. This CDR3 has 14 amino acids. V lost 2 bases to trimming and J lost 6 bases, with 13 bases between them. The germline CDR1 and CDR2 sequences are SEHNR and FQNEAQ (reference sequence). The CDR3 loop reads CASSLTRQTNGYTF. The CDR3 region has the DNA TGTGCCAGCAGCTTAACCCGTCAGACAAATGGCTACACCTTC.

The gene calls are TRBV6-1 and TRBJ1-2, with 11 bases identical to TRBD1. The V gene end was trimmed by 3 bases and the J gene end by 5 bases; junction bases not matched to a gene: 5. The CDR3 runs 15 residues. The germline gives CDR1 MNHNS, CDR2 SASEGT. CDR3 region: CASSERDRGGYGYTF. The CDR3 DNA is TGTGCCAGCAGTGAGAGGGACAGGGGGGGATATGGCTACACCTTC.

The chain recombines TRBV18 with TRBJ2-2, with D uncertain. Trimming removed 3 bases from V and 5 bases from J, with 13 bases in between. There are 15 residues in the CDR3. Germline V gene data show CDR1 as KGHSH and CDR2 as LQKENI. CDR3 bases: TGTGCCAGCTCACCTTTGGAAAGGGTTACCGGGGAGCTGTTTTTT. Translating gives CASSPLERVTGELFF.

Here the CDR3 DNA reads TGTGCCAGCAGCGCCCCGGCGATAGGGCCCAATGAGCAGTTCTTC. Translated, it gives CASSAPAIGPNEQFF. V gene TRBV6-5 combines with J gene TRBJ2-1; D gene unclear. Trimming took 6 bases from V and 6 from J, leaving 18 bases between them. Per the germline V gene, CDR1 is MNHEY and CDR2 is SVGAGI. The CDR3 is 15 residues long.

The genes are TRBV27 and TRBJ2-3; weak D call: TRBD1 (6 bases). The V gene's germline CDR1 is MNHEY and CDR2 SMNVEV (reference sequence). The CDR3 has 13 amino acids. The ends were cut back, 8 bases at V and 3 bases at J, with 12 bases in the middle. CDR3 in DNA: TGTGCCAGCTCACCACAGGGTACAGATACGCAGTATTTT. It encodes CASSPQGTDTQYF.

The J gene is TRBJ1-4, the V gene TRBV28; D not resolved. The CDR3 is made up of 12 amino acids. V was cut by 6 bases and J by 15 bases, with 17 bases left in between. Per germline, CDR1 MDHEN and CDR2 SYDVKM. The CDR3 nucleotides read TGTGCCAGCAGCTCGAGTCTGGGGTCAATGTTTTTT. Its translation: CASSSSLGSMFF.

This clone was seen a single time. V gene TRBV7-9 combines with J gene TRBJ1-4; D is ambiguous. Germline values: CDR1 SEHNR, CDR2 FQNEAQ (reference sequence). Trimming took off 3 bases at V and 6 bases at J, with 11 bases between the two ends. The CDR3 contains 14 residues. CDR3 nucleotides: TGTGCCAGCAGCTTTCCCGGGCTTTATGAAAAACTGTTTTTT. It yields the protein CASSFPGLYEKLFF.

This rearrangement joins TRBV5-8 to TRBJ1-5; D is possibly TRBD1 (6 bases). Germline-derived CDR1 and CDR2 are SGHTS and YDEGEE. V was cut by 7 bases and J by 7 bases, with 12 bases left in between. The CDR3 consists of 12 residues. CDR3 in amino acids: CASGYRAQPQHF. The DNA for the CDR3 is TGTGCCAGCGGGTACAGGGCCCAGCCCCAGCATTTT.